The source of this TCR beta chain is a study of Ad26.COV2.S vaccination and SARS-CoV-2 variants. The germline V gene has CDR1 SGHRS and CDR2 YFSETQ. This CDR3 spans 15 amino acids. V lost 4 bases to trimming and J lost 6 bases, with 19 bases between them. Clones were sequenced by immunoSEQ multiplex PCR, and TCRdb holds only the in-frame ones, with some missing. This table holds nearly 400,000 clones, around 91% found once. Treatment specified: around 19 received Ad26.COV2.S at low or high dose, single or two shots; 5 received placebo; per-sample allocation not given. Sampling was performed 63 days after the first vaccine or placebo injection.

The sequence was obtained from a person aged 18-65 years who received the Ad26.COV2.S COVID-19 vaccine or a placebo. This rearrangement joins TRBV5-1 to TRBJ1-2; D perhaps matches TRBD1 (6 bases). This sample comprised peripheral blood, obtained in a trial of Ad26.COV2.S vaccine versus placebo. As DNA, the CDR3 is TGCGCCAGCAGCATAAGCCGACAGGCCGTCAATGGCTACACCTTC. This codes for CASSISRQAVNGYTF. The variable domain in full, with the rest retrieved from reference TRBV5-1 and TRBJ1-2, is KAGVTQTPRYLIKTRGQQVTLSCSPISGHRSVSWYQQTPGQGLQFLFEYFSETQRNKGNFPGRFSGRQFSNSRSEMNVSTLELGDSALYLCASSISRQAVNGYTFGSGTRLTVV.